This T cell receptor (beta chain) was retrieved from a study of immune characterization of retroperitoneal liposarcoma. The CDR3 is made up of 13 amino acids. The trim removed 5 bases at V and 11 bases at J, leaving 9 bases unmatched. Germline loops: CDR1 SGHTA, CDR2 FQGNSA. TCRdb used MiXCR to reprocess the PCR reads, holding one entry per CDR3 protein. The data contain approximately 10,000 distinct CDR3 sequences, around a quarter of them singletons. This clonotype is categorized as medium-sized. The TCR originated in a male donor with retroperitoneal liposarcoma. The J gene is TRBJ2-1, the V gene TRBV7-2; TRBD2 aligns across 7 bases. What was sequenced was tumor tissue. CDR3 sequence reads: CASSEGGDYQQFF. The CDR3 DNA is TGTGCCAGCAGCGAAGGAGGGGACTATCAGCAGTTCTTC.